Presented here are 20 T cell receptor beta chains from one specimen sequenced in a study of OX40 agonist ivuxolimab in advanced cancers. The protocol was immunoSEQ multiplex PCR, while the TCRdb copy is restricted to in-frame clones and leaves out a portion. In the table there are fewer than 70,000 clones, 87% of which are singletons. The starting material was CD4+ or CD8+ T cells sorted from blood, obtained in a trial of the OX40 agonist ivuxolimab. These receptor sequences come from an adult with an advanced solid tumor such as melanoma, head and neck, liver or kidney cancer.

The chain links TRBV7-2 to TRBJ1-3; D may be TRBD1 (5 bases). Trimming shortened V by 2 bases and J by 4 bases, and 21 bases separated the two germline ends. Germline-derived CDR1 and CDR2 are SGHTA and FQGNSA. This CDR3 contains 18 residues. CDR3 sequence reads: CASSLTRAGTQSGNTIYF. The CDR3 nucleotides read TGTGCCAGCAGCTTAACGAGAGCCGGGACCCAGTCAGGAAACACCATATATTTT.

Worth noting for this clone: This CDR3 is also generated by other DNA sequences in the sample. J is TRBJ2-3 and V is TRBV6-6, with no clear D. Germline values: CDR1 MNHNY, CDR2 SVGAGI (reference sequence). The V end lost 1 base, the J end lost 0 bases, and 8 bases lay between the germline ends. This CDR3 has 15 amino acids. CDR3 residues: CASSYWLSSTDTQYF. CDR3 bases: TGTGCCAGCAGTTACTGGCTATCCAGCACAGATACGCAGTATTTT.

The V and J genes are TRBV7-8 and TRBJ1-5; a possible D gene is TRBD1 (5 bases). V was cut by 5 bases and J by 6 bases, with 14 bases left in between. CDR3 length equals 14 residues. Germline assignment: CDR1 SGHVS and CDR2 FQNEAQ. This CDR3 is CASSQGTRGQPQHF. DNA of the CDR3: TGTGCCAGCAGCCAAGGGACTAGAGGTCAGCCCCAGCATTTT.

The rearrangement joins TRBV6-5 to TRBJ2-1; tentatively, D is TRBD2 (6 bases). Germline lookup yields CDR1 MNHEY and CDR2 SVGAGI. The CDR3 has 14 residues. Trimming pared 4 bases from V and 7 bases from J, leaving 14 bases between. The CDR3 sequence: CASSSLGGENEQFF. The CDR3 DNA is TGTGCCAGCAGTTCTCTGGGGGGAGAGAATGAGCAGTTCTTC.

The rearrangement joins TRBV15 to TRBJ2-7, with a possible D match to TRBD1 (5 bases). CDR1 and CDR2 from the germline V gene are LNHNV and YYDKDF (reference sequence). V lost 3 bases and J lost 5, with 5 bases in between. The CDR3 spans 11 residues. The CDR3 loop reads CATSRDNEQYF. In DNA form, the CDR3 reads TGTGCCACCAGCAGGGACAACGAGCAGTACTTC.

The chain links TRBV6-6 to TRBJ1-1, with D possibly being TRBD1 (6 bases). This CDR3 contains 14 residues. CDR1 is MNHNY, CDR2 SVGAGI, per germline (reference sequence). With 1 base removed from V and 5 bases from J, the gap between germline ends came to 11 bases. The CDR3: CASSYLTGGTEAFF. The CDR3 DNA follows: TGTGCCAGCAGTTACTTGACAGGAGGAACTGAAGCTTTCTTT.

CDR3 loop: CASSQSSGRGQETQYF. CDR3 DNA: TGCGCCAGCAGCCAGAGCAGCGGGAGGGGTCAAGAGACCCAGTACTTC. The rearrangement joins TRBV4-1 to TRBJ2-5; the match to TRBD2 covers 10 bases. Unmatched junction bases numbered 6, after V lost 3 bases and J lost 2 bases. CDR3 size: 16 residues. Germline V gene lookup returns CDR1 MGHRA and CDR2 YSYEKL.

There are a few counts of this clone. The chain joins TRBV7-3 to TRBJ1-2; TRBD1 agrees at 8 bases. The CDR3 extends over 15 amino acids. Trimming took 5 bases from V and 4 from J; bases not matched to a gene: 9. Germline V lookup: CDR1 SGHTA, CDR2 FQGTGA. CDR3 DNA sequence: TGTGCCAGCAGCCCCCGGCCGGGACAGGCCTATGGCTACACCTTC. It encodes CASSPRPGQAYGYTF.

CDR3: CASSLGQGHSYNSPLHF. CDR3 sequence (DNA): TGTGCCAGCAGCTTGGGACAGGGGCACTCCTATAATTCACCCCTCCACTTT. This rearrangement joins TRBV5-6 to TRBJ1-6; 8 nucleotides match TRBD1. Germline CDR1 reads SGHDT; CDR2 reads YYEEEE. Trimming took 0 bases from V and 0 from J; bases not matched to a gene: 2. The CDR3 has 17 amino acids.

DNA for the CDR3: TGCGCCAGCAGCCCTCTGTCCGGGACTAGCGGGAGGGCGAACACCGGGGAGCTGTTTTTT. It yields the protein CASSPLSGTSGRANTGELFF. The V call is TRBV4-1, the J call TRBJ2-2; 16 nucleotides match TRBD2. The length of the CDR3 is 20 residues. In germline, CDR1 is MGHRA, CDR2 YSYEKL. Trimming removed 4 bases from V and 0 bases from J; junction bases left unmatched: 8.

The genes are TRBV11-1 and TRBJ2-2; the D is unclear. CDR3 length: 16 residues. CDR1 is SGHAT, CDR2 FQDESV, per germline (reference sequence). The V and J ends lost 1 base and 1 base respectively, with 10 bases between them. The CDR3, as DNA: TGTGCCAGCAGCTTAGGTGGCAGCATGAACACCGGGGAGCTGTTTTTT. Its protein product is CASSLGGSMNTGELFF.

CDR3 in amino acids: CASTFSYEQYF. Here the CDR3 DNA reads TGTGCCAGCACCTTTTCTTACGAGCAGTACTTC. V and J are TRBV6-6 and TRBJ2-7, with D hard to call. The CDR3 runs 11 residues. Between the trimmed V and J ends, which lost 7 bases and 4 bases, there was a span of 8 bases. From germline, CDR1 is MNHNY and CDR2 SVGAGI (reference sequence).

The rearrangement joins TRBV28 to TRBJ2-3, with no clear D. In germline, CDR1 is MDHEN, CDR2 SYDVKM. This CDR3 spans 16 amino acids. The V gene lost 6 bases and the J gene lost 6 bases, with 22 bases spanning the gap. CDR3 bases: TGTGCCAGCAGGGCGGAAACCGCCGTCCTACAGGATACGCAGTATTTT. Protein product: CASRAETAVLQDTQYF.

V and J are TRBV5-1 and TRBJ2-7, with no clear D. V was trimmed by 2 bases and J by 3 bases, leaving 12 bases between them. The CDR3 runs 14 residues. Germline CDR1 SGHRS, CDR2 YFSETQ. CDR3 sequence reads: CASSLYARSYEQYF. For the CDR3, the DNA is TGCGCCAGCAGCTTATATGCCAGGAGCTACGAGCAGTACTTC.

To note about this clone: An end of the junction does not agree with germline; a read error may underlie this. This chain uses TRBV19 with TRBJ2-6; TRBD1 agrees at 8 bases. There are 17 residues in the CDR3. Per germline, CDR1 LNHDA and CDR2 SQIVND (reference sequence). CDR3 loop: CASNSDRVASGANILTF. DNA for the CDR3: TGTGCCAGTAATTCGGACAGGGTCGCCTCTGGGGCCAACATCCTGACTTTC.

The chain carries TRBV11-3 and TRBJ2-1; 8 nucleotides line up with TRBD1. The CDR3 extends over 16 amino acids. From germline, CDR1 is SGHNT and CDR2 YENEEA. With 5 bases clipped from V and 12 bases from J, the junction kept 18 bases outside the gene matches. As DNA, the CDR3 is TGTGCCAGCAGCCTTAAACTGGGGCAGGGGGCGCGCAGGCAGTTCTTC. Its protein is CASSLKLGQGARRQFF.

The CDR3 loop reads CASSYSYRDTEAFF. The CDR3 bases are TGTGCCAGCAGTTACTCGTACAGGGACACTGAAGCTTTCTTT. The chain carries TRBV6-6 and TRBJ1-1; D perhaps matches TRBD1 (6 bases). The CDR3 spans 14 residues. V was pared by 0 bases and J by 3 bases, with 8 bases between. Germline V gene data show CDR1 as MNHNY and CDR2 as SVGAGI (reference sequence).

The rearrangement uses TRBV5-1 and TRBJ2-1; 7 bases are a match to TRBD2. CDR1 is SGHRS, CDR2 YFSETQ, per germline. The V segment lost 4 bases and the J segment 2 bases; nucleotides outside the gene matches: 6. CDR3 length: 15 residues. The CDR3 nucleotides read TGCGCCAGCAGCCCTCGGGCGGGGGCCTACAATGAGCAGTTCTTC. Amino acid sequence: CASSPRAGAYNEQFF.

The chain has TRBV14 and TRBJ1-6; D remains unclear. The length of the CDR3 is 15 residues. CDR1 SGHDN and CDR2 FVKESK come from the germline V gene. V lost 1 base to trimming and J lost 7 bases, with 11 bases between them. The chain's CDR3 is CASSQVSAFNSPLHF. CDR3 bases: TGTGCCAGCAGCCAAGTGTCAGCGTTCAATTCACCCCTCCACTTT.

The chain carries TRBV9 and TRBJ2-3; TRBD1 agrees at 9 bases. The V gene end was trimmed by 3 bases and the J gene end by 8 bases; junction bases not matched to a gene: 10. In germline, CDR1 is SGDLS, CDR2 YYNGEE. The length of the CDR3 is 15 residues. CDR3 protein: CASSARLTGGSTQYF. CDR3 nucleotides: TGTGCCAGCAGCGCTAGACTGACAGGGGGTAGTACGCAGTATTTT.